Following are 21 T cell receptor beta chains from one sample sequenced in a study of metastatic and nonmetastatic thyroid tumors. MiXCR re-clonotyped the PCR reads for TCRdb. The sample lists roughly 59,000 clones, around 15% occurring once. Not a single patient had been given any form of treatment at any point before undergoing thyroid surgery. Sequencing was carried out using blood. The source of these receptors is a male donor with papillary thyroid cancer or a benign thyroid nodule (not recorded which). Some clones in this sample may be carry-over from other donors' samples.

This clone was seen many times. The junction does not match germline at one end; this may be a read error. This sequence joins TRBV7-7 and TRBJ2-7; 8 bases fit TRBD1. CDR3 length: 13 residues. The germline gives CDR1 SSHAT, CDR2 FNYEAQ (reference sequence). This chain's CDR3 is CASSLGQGDEQYF. The CDR3 region has the DNA TGTGCTAGCAGCTTAGGACAGGGTGACGAGCAGTACTTC.

This clone was seen many times. The V and J genes are TRBV6-2 or TRBV6-3 and TRBJ1-1; a weak D match, TRBD1 (5 bases). This CDR3 comprises 12 residues. Deletions cut 6 bases from V and 11 bases from J, with 16 bases between. CDR1 and CDR2 (germline): MNHEY, SVGEGT. Here the CDR3 reads CASSHGGGEAFF. Written as DNA, the CDR3 is TGTGCCAGCAGCCATGGGGGGGGTGAGGCTTTCTTT.

This clone came up many times. The rearrangement uses TRBV14 and TRBJ2-1; 8 bases are shared with TRBD2. The germline V gene encodes CDR1 SGHDN and CDR2 FVKESK. The CDR3 runs to 17 residues. The ends lost 3 bases at V and 0 bases at J; junction bases unmatched: 7. CDR3 nucleotides: TGTGCCAGCAGCCATTGGGGGAGCGGGAGCTCCTACAATGAGCAGTTCTTC. Translated, it gives CASSHWGSGSSYNEQFF.

This clone appeared many times. The chain couples TRBV14 to TRBJ2-1, with TRBD1 matching over 7 bases. The germline V gene has CDR1 SGHDN and CDR2 FVKESK. Trimming removed 3 bases from V and 2 bases from J; junction bases left unmatched: 10. This CDR3 comprises 17 residues. In nucleotides, the CDR3 is TGTGCCAGCAGCCACAGGGGGTTGGGGAAGGCCTACAATGAGCAGTTCTTC. Its translation: CASSHRGLGKAYNEQFF.

In its sample, this clone was seen many times. This sample also contains other DNA sequences that code for the same CDR3. The chain combines TRBV2 with TRBJ2-1; 14 nucleotides align to TRBD2. This CDR3 is built from 15 residues. V lost 7 bases and J lost 7; bases outside the gene matches: 6. Germline V CDR1 and CDR2: SNHLY, FYNNEI. The CDR3 protein is CASTEGTSGSNEQFF. DNA for the CDR3: TGTGCCAGCACCGAAGGGACTAGCGGGAGTAATGAGCAGTTCTTC. Full variable domain (rest looked up from reference TRBV2 and TRBJ2-1): EPEVTQTPSHQVTQMGQEVILRCVPISNHLYFYWYRQILGQKVEFLVSFYNNEISEKSEIFDDQFSVERPDGSNFTLKIRSTKLEDSAMYFCASTEGTSGSNEQFFGPGTRLTVL.

This clone was observed many times. This chain uses TRBV19 with TRBJ2-1; D is perhaps TRBD1 or TRBD2 (5 bases each). Germline V gene data show CDR1 as LNHDA and CDR2 as SQIVND (reference sequence). This CDR3 is built from 12 residues. The V gene lost 3 bases and the J gene lost 12 bases, with 12 bases spanning the gap. CDR3 sequence: CASSMGESGQFF. Here the CDR3 DNA reads TGTGCCAGTAGTATGGGGGAGTCGGGGCAGTTCTTC.

Worth noting for this clone: Since a much larger clone is just one base distant, this may be a read error. The chain carries TRBV20-1 and TRBJ2-3; D not resolved. V lost 2 bases and J 4 bases, leaving 4 bases between the germline ends. The CDR3 spans 11 residues. CDR1 is DFQATT and CDR2 is SNEGSKA in the germline V gene (reference sequence). The CDR3 loop is CSARPSDTQYF. The DNA for the CDR3 is TGCAGTGCTAGACCTTCAGATACGCAGTATTTT.

There are many counts of this clone. This rearrangement joins TRBV28 to TRBJ1-1; tentative D call: TRBD1 (6 bases). The CDR3 extends over 14 amino acids. V dropped 3 bases and J dropped 1 base, with 9 bases sitting between them. The V gene's germline CDR1 is MDHEN and CDR2 SYDVKM. CDR3 amino acids: CASSLGHPNTEAFF. DNA of the CDR3: TGTGCCAGCAGTTTGGGACATCCGAACACTGAAGCTTTCTTT. The variable domain in full, completed from reference TRBV28 and TRBJ1-1, reads DVKVTQSSRYLVKRTGEKVFLECVQDMDHENMFWYRQDPGLGLRLIYFSYDVKMKEKGDIPEGYSVSREKKERFSLILESASTNQTSMYLCASSLGHPNTEAFFGQGTRLTVV.

The sample holds many counts of this clone. J is TRBJ1-4 and V is TRBV12-3 or TRBV12-4; D may be TRBD1 (5 bases). The CDR3 consists of 13 residues. Trimming took off 7 bases at V and 4 bases at J, with 10 bases between the two ends. The CDR3 nucleotides are TGTGCCAGCACCTGGGGGGATAATGAAAAACTGTTTTTT. Translation gives CASTWGDNEKLFF.

This clone was counted many times. This chain connects TRBV12-3 or TRBV12-4 to TRBJ2-7; no reliable D call. V lost 2 bases to trimming and J lost 3 bases, with 8 bases between them. The CDR3 is 13 amino acids. The CDR3 protein is CASSLNPDYEQYF. The DNA of the CDR3 is TGTGCCAGCAGTTTAAACCCGGACTACGAGCAGTACTTC.

This clone occurred many times. V usage is TRBV30 and J usage is TRBJ1-1; D is unresolved. The CDR3 covers 13 residues. V lost 0 bases and J 4 bases, leaving 9 bases between the germline ends. Germline assignment: CDR1 GTSNPN and CDR2 SVGIG (reference sequence). The CDR3 reads CAWSVQGSTEAFF. The CDR3 nucleotides are TGTGCCTGGAGTGTACAAGGGAGCACTGAAGCTTTCTTT.

This clone occurred many times. V is TRBV6-1 and J is TRBJ2-3; 9 bases agree with TRBD2. CDR1 is MNHNS, CDR2 SASEGT, per germline. Losses at the gene ends were 5 bases for V and 4 bases for J; bases not matched to a gene: 4. This CDR3 region has 14 residues. The CDR3 nucleotides are TGTGCCAGCAGTACGGGACTAGCCTCAGATACGCAGTATTTT. It is translated as CASSTGLASDTQYF.

This clone was found a few times. Different DNA sequences within this sample yield the same CDR3. This sequence joins TRBV6-2 or TRBV6-3 and TRBJ2-6; D possibly corresponds to TRBD1 (5 bases). Germline V gives CDR1 MNHEY, CDR2 SVGEGT. CDR3 length: 14 residues. V gave up 3 bases and J gave up 18 bases, with 21 bases separating them. The CDR3 nucleotides are TGTGCCAGCAGTTATGCCTCTGGGGCCAACGTACCGACTTTC. Its translation is CASSYASGANVPTF.

To note about this clone: This clone may be a read error of a much larger clone one base away. The J gene is TRBJ1-2, the V gene TRBV5-4; D is perhaps TRBD1 (6 bases). Between the trimmed V and J ends, which lost 6 bases and 3 bases, there was a span of 18 bases. CDR1 is SGHNT, CDR2 YYREEE, per germline (reference sequence). This CDR3 has 15 amino acids. The CDR3 loop is CASILHRVGDYGYTF. DNA of the CDR3: TGTGCCAGCATTTTACACAGGGTGGGGGACTATGGCTACACCTTC.

This clone came up many times. In nucleotides, the CDR3 is TGTGCCAGCAGCTTGGGGGCAAAGAACACCGGGGAGCTGTTTTTT. It encodes CASSLGAKNTGELFF. The chain recombines TRBV5-5 with TRBJ2-2; D remains unclear. Trimming shortened V by 0 bases and J by 1 base, and 7 bases separated the two germline ends. The CDR3 loop spans 15 amino acids. Germline V CDR1 and CDR2: SGHKS, YYEKEE (reference sequence).

The rearrangement joins TRBV6-2 or TRBV6-3 to TRBJ1-1; D is undetermined. The V end was cut by 5 bases, the J end by 6 bases, with 10 bases between. The CDR3 loop spans 12 amino acids. Germline CDR1 reads MNHEY; CDR2 reads SVGEGT. CDR3 amino acids: CASSTVWAEAFF. For the CDR3, the DNA is TGTGCCAGCAGTACCGTATGGGCTGAAGCTTTCTTT.

This clone was counted ten times or more. At the DNA level, this CDR3 is encoded by other sequences in the same sample as well. This chain joins TRBV3-1 and TRBJ2-1, with D perhaps given as TRBD1 or TRBD2 (7 bases each). The CDR3 is 20 amino acids. Trimming cost V 2 bases and J 9 bases, with 32 bases left between them. Germline assignment: CDR1 LGHDT and CDR2 YNNKEL (reference sequence). CDR3 DNA: TGTGCCAGCAGCCAATCCGGCGGGACAGCCTCGGGACTAAGGGCGGGTGAGCAGTTCTTC. Its protein is CASSQSGGTASGLRAGEQFF.

Many counts were recorded for this clone. The V call is TRBV6-5, the J call TRBJ1-4; D is possibly TRBD1 (6 bases). This CDR3 region has 15 residues. Between the trimmed V and J ends, which lost 2 bases and 4 bases, there was a span of 11 bases. Germline-derived CDR1 and CDR2 are MNHEY and SVGAGI. CDR3 sequence reads: CASSYGGGGNEKLFF. DNA of the CDR3: TGTGCCAGCAGTTACGGGGGGGGCGGTAATGAAAAACTGTTTTTT.

With regard to this clone: This may stem from a read error, because a much larger clone lies one nucleotide away. The chain has TRBV30 and TRBJ2-7; D not resolved. This CDR3 comprises 13 residues. V dropped 2 bases and J dropped 4 bases, with 12 bases sitting between them. The germline gives CDR1 GTSNPN, CDR2 SVGIG (reference sequence). The CDR3 DNA sequence: TGTGCCTGGAGTCCCCATGCCCGATACGAGCAGTACTTC. Its translation is CAWSPHARYEQYF.

There are many counts of this clone. The rearrangement links TRBV5-1 to TRBJ2-7; D gene unclear. V was trimmed by 1 base and J by 4 bases, leaving 6 bases between them. The V gene's germline CDR1 is SGHRS and CDR2 YFSETQ. The CDR3 runs to 12 residues. Here the CDR3 DNA reads TGCGCCAGCAGCTTGAACAAATACGAGCAGTACTTC. It is translated as CASSLNKYEQYF.

Ten or more counts support this clone. This sequence joins TRBV20-1 and TRBJ1-1; the D gene is possibly TRBD1 (5 bases). Per the germline V gene, CDR1 is DFQATT and CDR2 is SNEGSKA (reference sequence). This CDR3 region has 14 residues. The V and J ends lost 3 bases and 3 bases respectively, with 14 bases between them. CDR3 sequence: CSASRQMGYTEAFF. CDR3 bases: TGCAGTGCTAGTAGACAGATGGGTTACACTGAAGCTTTCTTT.